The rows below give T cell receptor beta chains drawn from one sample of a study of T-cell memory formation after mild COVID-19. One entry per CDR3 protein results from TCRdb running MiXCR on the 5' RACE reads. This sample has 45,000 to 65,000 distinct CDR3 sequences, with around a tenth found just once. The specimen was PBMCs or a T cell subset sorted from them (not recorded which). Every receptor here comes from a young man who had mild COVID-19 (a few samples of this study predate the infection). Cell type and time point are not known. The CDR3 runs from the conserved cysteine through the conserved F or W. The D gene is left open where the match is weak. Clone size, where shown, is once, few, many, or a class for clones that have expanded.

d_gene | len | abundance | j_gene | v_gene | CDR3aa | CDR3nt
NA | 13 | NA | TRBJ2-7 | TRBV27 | CASSGLKSYEQYF | TGTGCCAGCAGTGGTCTGAAAAGCTACGAGCAGTACTTC
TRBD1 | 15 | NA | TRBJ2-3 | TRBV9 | CASRKTGASTDTQYF | TGTGCCAGCAGAAAGACAGGGGCCAGCACAGATACGCAGTATTTT
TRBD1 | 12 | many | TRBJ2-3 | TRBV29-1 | CSVSPGGQVKYF | TGCAGCGTTAGTCCCGGGGGACAGGTGAAGTATTTT
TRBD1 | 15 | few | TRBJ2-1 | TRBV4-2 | CASSDPGGAYNEQFF | TGTGCCAGCAGCGATCCAGGGGGCGCCTACAATGAGCAGTTCTTC
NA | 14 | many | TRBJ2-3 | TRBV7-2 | CASSFFSSTDTQYF | TGTGCCAGCAGCTTCTTCTCATCCACAGATACGCAGTATTTT
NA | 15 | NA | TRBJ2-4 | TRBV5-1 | CASSLLSGVENIQYF | TGCGCCAGCAGCTTGTTGTCAGGGGTGGAAAACATTCAGTACTTC
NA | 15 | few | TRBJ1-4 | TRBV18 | CASSPYQGSNEKLFF | TGTGCCAGCTCACCGTATCAGGGATCGAATGAAAAACTGTTTTTT
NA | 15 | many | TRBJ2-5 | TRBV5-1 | CASSNRGEGQETQYF | TGCGCCAGCAGTAACCGCGGGGAAGGCCAAGAGACCCAGTACTTC
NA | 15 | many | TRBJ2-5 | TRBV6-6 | CASSYLSGVEETQYF | TGTGCCAGCAGTTACTTGTCGGGGGTTGAAGAGACCCAGTACTTC
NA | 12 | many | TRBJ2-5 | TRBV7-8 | CASSLSSLAMYF | TGTGCCAGCAGCTTATCATCCTTGGCCATGTACTTC
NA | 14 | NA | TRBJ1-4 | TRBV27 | CASSLFRHTEKLFF | TGTGCCAGCAGTTTATTCAGGCATACCGAGAAACTGTTTTTT
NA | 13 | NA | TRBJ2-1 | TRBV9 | CASSVLGYNEQFF | TGTGCCAGCAGCGTACTGGGCTACAATGAGCAGTTCTTC
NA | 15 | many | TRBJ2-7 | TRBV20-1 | CSASLLKHSSYEQYF | TGCAGTGCTAGCCTACTGAAGCATAGCTCCTACGAGCAGTACTTC
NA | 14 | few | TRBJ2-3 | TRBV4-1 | CASSHSGRTDTQYF | TGCGCCAGCAGCCACTCTGGACGCACAGATACGCAGTATTTT
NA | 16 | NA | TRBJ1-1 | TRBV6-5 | CASSYSGTGLGTEAFF | TGTGCCAGCAGTTACAGCGGGACGGGGCTAGGCACTGAAGCTTTCTTT
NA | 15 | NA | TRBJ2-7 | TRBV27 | CASRSPRSRTYEQYF | TGTGCCAGCAGGAGCCCGCGGAGTCGGACCTACGAGCAGTACTTC
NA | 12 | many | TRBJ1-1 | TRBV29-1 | CSVPGPETEAFF | TGCAGCGTTCCGGGACCTGAGACTGAAGCTTTCTTT
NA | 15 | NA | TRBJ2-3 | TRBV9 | CASSVRPLNTDTQYF | TGTGCCAGCAGCGTACGGCCTCTTAACACAGATACGCAGTATTTT
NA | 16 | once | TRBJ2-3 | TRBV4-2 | CASSRLQGGPGDTQYF | TGTGCCAGCAGCCGACTTCAGGGGGGGCCTGGGGATACGCAGTATTTT
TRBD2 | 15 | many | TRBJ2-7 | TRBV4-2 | CASSQDLAGGYEQYF | TGTGCCAGCAGCCAAGATTTAGCGGGGGGCTACGAGCAGTACTTC
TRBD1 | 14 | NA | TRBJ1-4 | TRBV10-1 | CASSAGGEDEKLFF | TGCGCCAGCAGTGCAGGGGGAGAGGATGAAAAACTGTTTTTT
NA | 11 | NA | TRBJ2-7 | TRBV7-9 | CASNSGYEQYF | TGTGCCAGCAACTCGGGGTACGAGCAGTACTTC
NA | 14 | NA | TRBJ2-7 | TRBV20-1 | CSAIKPGLIYEQYF | TGCAGTGCTATAAAACCGGGCCTGATTTACGAGCAGTACTTC
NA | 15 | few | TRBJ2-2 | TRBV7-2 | CASSGRQENTGELFF | TGTGCCAGCAGCGGTAGACAAGAGAACACCGGGGAGCTGTTTTTT
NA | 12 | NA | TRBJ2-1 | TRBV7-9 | CASRSVDNEQFF | TGTGCCAGCAGGAGTGTCGACAATGAGCAGTTCTTC
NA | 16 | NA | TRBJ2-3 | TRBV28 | CASSLFVVSDTDTQYF | TGTGCCAGCAGTTTATTTGTCGTTTCTGACACAGATACGCAGTATTTT
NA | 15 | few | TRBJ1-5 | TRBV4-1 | CASSQEDGNNQPQHF | TGCGCCAGCAGCCAAGAGGACGGGAACAATCAGCCCCAGCATTTT
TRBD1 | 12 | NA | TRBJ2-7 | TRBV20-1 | CSASAGGGEQYF | TGCAGTGCTAGTGCAGGGGGTGGGGAGCAGTACTTC
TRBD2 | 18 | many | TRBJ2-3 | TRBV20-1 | CSARLPQGRGASTDTQYF | TGCAGTGCTAGATTACCCCAAGGGCGGGGGGCTAGCACAGATACGCAGTATTTT
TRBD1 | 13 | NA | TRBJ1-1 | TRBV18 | CASSEQGMAEAFF | TGTGCCAGCTCAGAACAGGGGATGGCTGAAGCTTTCTTT
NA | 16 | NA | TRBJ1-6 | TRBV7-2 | CASSLGGSGDNSPLHF | TGTGCCAGCAGCTTAGGAGGGAGCGGGGATAATTCACCCCTCCACTTT
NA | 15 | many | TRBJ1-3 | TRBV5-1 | CASSLMGYSGNTIYF | TGCGCCAGCAGCTTGATGGGCTACTCTGGAAACACCATATATTTT
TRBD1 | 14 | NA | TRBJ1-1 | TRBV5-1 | CASSRGQVFTEAFF | TGCGCCAGCAGCAGGGGACAGGTGTTTACTGAAGCTTTCTTT
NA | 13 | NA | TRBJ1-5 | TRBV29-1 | CSVVQGLNQPQHF | TGCAGCGTTGTACAGGGCCTCAATCAGCCCCAGCATTTT
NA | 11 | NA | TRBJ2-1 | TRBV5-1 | CASQWGNEQFF | TGCGCCAGCCAGTGGGGGAATGAGCAGTTCTTC
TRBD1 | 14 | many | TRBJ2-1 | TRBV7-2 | CASSVTWDRNEQFF | TGTGCCAGCAGTGTGACCTGGGACAGAAATGAGCAGTTCTTC
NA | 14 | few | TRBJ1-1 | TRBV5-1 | CASSLEPMNTEAFF | TGCGCCAGCAGCTTGGAGCCGATGAACACTGAAGCTTTCTTT